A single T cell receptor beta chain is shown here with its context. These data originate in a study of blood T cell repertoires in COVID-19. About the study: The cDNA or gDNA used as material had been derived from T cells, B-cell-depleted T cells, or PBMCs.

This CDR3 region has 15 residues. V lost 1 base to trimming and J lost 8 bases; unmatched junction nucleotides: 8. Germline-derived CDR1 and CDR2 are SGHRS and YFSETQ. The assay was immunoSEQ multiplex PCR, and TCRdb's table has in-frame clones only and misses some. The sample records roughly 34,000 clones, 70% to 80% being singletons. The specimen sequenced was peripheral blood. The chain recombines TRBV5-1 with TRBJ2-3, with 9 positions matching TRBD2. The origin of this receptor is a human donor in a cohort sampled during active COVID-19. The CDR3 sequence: CASSLRDLAGTTQYF. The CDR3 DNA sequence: TGCGCCAGCAGCTTGAGGGACCTAGCGGGGACTACGCAGTATTTT.